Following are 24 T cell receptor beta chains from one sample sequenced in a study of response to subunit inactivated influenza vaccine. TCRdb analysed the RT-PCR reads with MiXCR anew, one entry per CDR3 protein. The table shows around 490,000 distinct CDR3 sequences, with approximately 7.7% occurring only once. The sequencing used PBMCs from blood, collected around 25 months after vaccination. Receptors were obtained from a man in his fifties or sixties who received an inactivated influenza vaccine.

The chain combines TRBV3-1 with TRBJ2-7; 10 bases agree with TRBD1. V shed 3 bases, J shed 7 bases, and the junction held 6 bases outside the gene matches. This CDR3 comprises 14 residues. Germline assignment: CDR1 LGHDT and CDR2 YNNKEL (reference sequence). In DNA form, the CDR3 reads TGTGCCAGCAGCCACCCCGGACAGGGGGGTGAGCAGTACTTC. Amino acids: CASSHPGQGGEQYF.

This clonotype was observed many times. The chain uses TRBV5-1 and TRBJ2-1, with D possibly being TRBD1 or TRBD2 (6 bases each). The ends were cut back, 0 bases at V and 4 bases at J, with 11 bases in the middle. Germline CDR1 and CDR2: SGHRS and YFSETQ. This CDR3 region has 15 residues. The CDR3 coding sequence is TGCGCCAGCAGCTTGGAAACGGGGGCTTACAATGAGCAGTTCTTC. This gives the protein CASSLETGAYNEQFF.

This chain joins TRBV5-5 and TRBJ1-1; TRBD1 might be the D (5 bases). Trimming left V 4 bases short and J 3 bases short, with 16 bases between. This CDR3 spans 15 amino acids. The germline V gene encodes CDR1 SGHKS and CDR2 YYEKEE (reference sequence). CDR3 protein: CASSGGFSGYTEAFF. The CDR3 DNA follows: TGTGCCAGCAGCGGGGGATTCTCTGGGTACACTGAAGCTTTCTTT.

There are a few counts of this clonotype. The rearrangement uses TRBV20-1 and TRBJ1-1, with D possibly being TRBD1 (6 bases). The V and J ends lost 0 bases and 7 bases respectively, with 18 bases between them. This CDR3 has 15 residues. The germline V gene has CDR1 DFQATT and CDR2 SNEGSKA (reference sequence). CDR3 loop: CSARDPSAGVSEAFF. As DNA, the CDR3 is TGCAGTGCTAGAGACCCCAGTGCAGGGGTCAGTGAAGCTTTCTTT.

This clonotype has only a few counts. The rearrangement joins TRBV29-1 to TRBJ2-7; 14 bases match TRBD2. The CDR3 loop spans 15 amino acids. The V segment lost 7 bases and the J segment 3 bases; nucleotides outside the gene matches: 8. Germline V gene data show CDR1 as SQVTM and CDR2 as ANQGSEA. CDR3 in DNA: TGCAGCGCTGCGGCTGGGACTAGCGGGGGCTACGAGCAGTACTTC. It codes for CSAAAGTSGGYEQYF.

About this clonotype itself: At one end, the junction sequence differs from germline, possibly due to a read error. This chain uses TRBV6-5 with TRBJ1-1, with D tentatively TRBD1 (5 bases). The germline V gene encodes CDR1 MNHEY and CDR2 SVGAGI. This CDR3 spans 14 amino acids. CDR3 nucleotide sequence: TGTGCCAGCGGTTATGGAACGGGGGAAACTGAAGCTTTCTTT. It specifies CASGYGTGETEAFF.

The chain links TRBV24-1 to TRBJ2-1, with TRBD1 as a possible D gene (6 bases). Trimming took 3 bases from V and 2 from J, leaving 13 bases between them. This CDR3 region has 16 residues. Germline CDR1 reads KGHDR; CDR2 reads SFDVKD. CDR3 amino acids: CATSDKDRPAYNEQFF. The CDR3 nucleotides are TGTGCCACCAGTGATAAGGACAGACCTGCCTACAATGAGCAGTTCTTC.

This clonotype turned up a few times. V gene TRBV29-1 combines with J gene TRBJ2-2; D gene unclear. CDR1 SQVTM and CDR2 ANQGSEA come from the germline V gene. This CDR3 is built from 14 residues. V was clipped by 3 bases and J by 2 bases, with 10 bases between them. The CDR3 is CSVDSGVNTGELFF. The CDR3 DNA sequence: TGCAGCGTTGATTCAGGCGTTAACACCGGGGAGCTGTTTTTT.

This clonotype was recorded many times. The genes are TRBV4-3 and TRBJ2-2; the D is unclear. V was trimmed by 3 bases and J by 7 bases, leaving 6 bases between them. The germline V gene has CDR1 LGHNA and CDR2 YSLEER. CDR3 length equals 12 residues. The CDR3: CASSHFGGELFF. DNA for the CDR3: TGCGCCAGCAGCCATTTTGGCGGGGAGCTGTTTTTT.

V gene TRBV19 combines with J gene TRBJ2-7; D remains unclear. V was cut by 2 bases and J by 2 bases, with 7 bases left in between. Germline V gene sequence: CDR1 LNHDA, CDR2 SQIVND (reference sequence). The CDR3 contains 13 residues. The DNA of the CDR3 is TGTGCCAGTAGTATAAGGACCCCCTACGAGCAGTACTTC. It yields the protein CASSIRTPYEQYF.

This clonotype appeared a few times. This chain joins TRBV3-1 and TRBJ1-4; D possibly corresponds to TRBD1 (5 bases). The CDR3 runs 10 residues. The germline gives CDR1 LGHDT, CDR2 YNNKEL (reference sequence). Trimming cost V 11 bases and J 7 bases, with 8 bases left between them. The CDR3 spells CAAGVEKLFF. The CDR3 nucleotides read TGTGCCGCGGGGGTTGAAAAACTGTTTTTT.

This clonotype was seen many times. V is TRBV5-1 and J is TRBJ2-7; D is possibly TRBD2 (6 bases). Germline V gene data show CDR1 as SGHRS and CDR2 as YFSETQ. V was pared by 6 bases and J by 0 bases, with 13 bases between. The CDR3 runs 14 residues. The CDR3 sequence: CASMEGGSSYEQYF. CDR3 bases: TGCGCCAGCATGGAGGGAGGCAGCTCCTACGAGCAGTACTTC.

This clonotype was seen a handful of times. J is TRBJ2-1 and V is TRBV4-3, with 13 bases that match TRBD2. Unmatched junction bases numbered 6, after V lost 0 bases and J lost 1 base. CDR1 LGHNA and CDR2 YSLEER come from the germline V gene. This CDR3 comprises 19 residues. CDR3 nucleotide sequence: TGCGCCAGCAGCCAAGATTCAGGACTAGCGGGGGTTTCCTACAATGAGCAGTTCTTC. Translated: CASSQDSGLAGVSYNEQFF.

CDR3 amino acids: CASSLESLSEAFF. In DNA form, the CDR3 reads TGTGCCAGCAGCTTAGAGAGCCTGTCTGAAGCTTTCTTT. V and J are TRBV7-9 and TRBJ1-1; D is uncertain. The V and J ends lost 1 base and 6 bases respectively, with 9 bases between them. The germline CDR1 and CDR2 sequences are SEHNR and FQNEAQ (reference sequence). The CDR3 is 13 residues long.

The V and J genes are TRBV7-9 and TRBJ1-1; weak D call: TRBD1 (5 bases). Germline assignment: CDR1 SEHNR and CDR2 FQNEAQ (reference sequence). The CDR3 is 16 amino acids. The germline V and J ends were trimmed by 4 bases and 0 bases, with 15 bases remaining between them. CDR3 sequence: CASSSYPGLMNTEAFF. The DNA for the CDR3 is TGTGCCAGCAGCTCCTATCCAGGGTTAATGAACACTGAAGCTTTCTTT.

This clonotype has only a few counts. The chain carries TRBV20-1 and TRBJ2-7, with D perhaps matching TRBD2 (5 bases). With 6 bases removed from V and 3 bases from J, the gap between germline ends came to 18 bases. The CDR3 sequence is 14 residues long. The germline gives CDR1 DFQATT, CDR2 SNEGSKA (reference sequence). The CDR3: CSAQPVDGNYEQYF. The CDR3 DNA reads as TGCAGTGCCCAACCCGTCGACGGGAACTACGAGCAGTACTTC.

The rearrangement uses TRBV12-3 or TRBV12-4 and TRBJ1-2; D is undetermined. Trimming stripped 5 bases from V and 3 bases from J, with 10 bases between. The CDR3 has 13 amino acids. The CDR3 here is CASSPASYYGYTF. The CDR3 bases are TGTGCCAGCAGTCCAGCATCCTACTATGGCTACACCTTC.

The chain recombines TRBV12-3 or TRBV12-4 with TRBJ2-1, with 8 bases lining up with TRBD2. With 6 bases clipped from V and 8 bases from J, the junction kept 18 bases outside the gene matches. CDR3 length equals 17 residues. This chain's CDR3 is CASSNEPGRGAYDEQFF. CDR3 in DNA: TGTGCCAGCAGCAACGAGCCTGGGCGGGGGGCCTATGATGAGCAGTTCTTC.

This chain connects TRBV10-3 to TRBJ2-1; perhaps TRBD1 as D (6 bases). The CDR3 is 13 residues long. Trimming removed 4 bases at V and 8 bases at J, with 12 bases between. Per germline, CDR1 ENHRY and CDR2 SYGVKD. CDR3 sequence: CAISVTGMDEQFF. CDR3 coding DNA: TGTGCCATCAGTGTCACAGGGATGGATGAGCAGTTCTTC.

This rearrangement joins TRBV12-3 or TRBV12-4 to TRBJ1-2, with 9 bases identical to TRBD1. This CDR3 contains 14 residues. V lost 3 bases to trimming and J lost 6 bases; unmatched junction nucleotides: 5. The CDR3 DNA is TGTGCCAGCAGTTTGACGGGACAGGGCGATGGCTACACCTTC. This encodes CASSLTGQGDGYTF.

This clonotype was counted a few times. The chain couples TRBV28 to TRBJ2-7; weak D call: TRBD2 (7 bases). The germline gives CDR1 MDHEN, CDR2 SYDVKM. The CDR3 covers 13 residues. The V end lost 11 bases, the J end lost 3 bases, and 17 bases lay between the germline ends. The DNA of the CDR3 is TGTGCCTCCCTGGGGGCGGGAGACTACGAGCAGTACTTC. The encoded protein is CASLGAGDYEQYF.

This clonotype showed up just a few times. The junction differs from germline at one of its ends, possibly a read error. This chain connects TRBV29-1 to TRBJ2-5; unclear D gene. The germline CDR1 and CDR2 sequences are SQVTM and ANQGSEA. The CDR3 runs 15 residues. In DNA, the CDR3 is TGCAGCGTCGAAGCGTGGGCCCAGACCCCAGAGACCCAGTACTTC. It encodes CSVEAWAQTPETQYF. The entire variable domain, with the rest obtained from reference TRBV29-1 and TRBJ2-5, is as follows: SAVISQKPSRDICQRGTSLTIQCQVDSQVTMMFWYRQQPGQSLTLIATANQGSEATYESGFVIDKFPISRPNLTFSTLTVSNMSPEDSSIYLCSVEAWAQTPETQYFGPGTRLLVL.

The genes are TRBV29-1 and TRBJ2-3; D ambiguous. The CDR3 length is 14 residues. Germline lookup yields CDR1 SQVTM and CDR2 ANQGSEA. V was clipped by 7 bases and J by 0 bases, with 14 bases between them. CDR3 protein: CSAREGVSTDTQYF. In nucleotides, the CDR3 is TGCAGCGCCCGTGAAGGAGTAAGCACAGATACGCAGTATTTT.

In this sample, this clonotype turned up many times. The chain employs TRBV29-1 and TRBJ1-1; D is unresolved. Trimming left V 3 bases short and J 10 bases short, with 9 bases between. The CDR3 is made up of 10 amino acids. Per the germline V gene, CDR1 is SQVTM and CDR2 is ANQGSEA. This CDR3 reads CSVEARGAFF. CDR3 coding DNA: TGCAGCGTTGAGGCCCGGGGAGCTTTCTTT.